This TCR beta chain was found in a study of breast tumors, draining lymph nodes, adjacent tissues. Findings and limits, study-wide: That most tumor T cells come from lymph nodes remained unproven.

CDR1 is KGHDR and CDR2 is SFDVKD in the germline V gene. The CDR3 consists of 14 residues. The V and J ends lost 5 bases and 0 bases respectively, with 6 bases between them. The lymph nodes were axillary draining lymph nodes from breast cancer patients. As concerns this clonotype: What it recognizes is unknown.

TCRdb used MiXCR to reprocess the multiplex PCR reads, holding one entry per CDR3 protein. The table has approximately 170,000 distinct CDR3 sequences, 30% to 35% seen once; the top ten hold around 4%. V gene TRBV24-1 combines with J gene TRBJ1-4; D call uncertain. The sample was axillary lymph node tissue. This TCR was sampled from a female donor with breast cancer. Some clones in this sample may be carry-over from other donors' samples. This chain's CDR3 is CATSGGTTNEKLFF. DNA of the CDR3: TGTGCCACCAGTGGGGGAACAACTAATGAAAAACTGTTTTTT.